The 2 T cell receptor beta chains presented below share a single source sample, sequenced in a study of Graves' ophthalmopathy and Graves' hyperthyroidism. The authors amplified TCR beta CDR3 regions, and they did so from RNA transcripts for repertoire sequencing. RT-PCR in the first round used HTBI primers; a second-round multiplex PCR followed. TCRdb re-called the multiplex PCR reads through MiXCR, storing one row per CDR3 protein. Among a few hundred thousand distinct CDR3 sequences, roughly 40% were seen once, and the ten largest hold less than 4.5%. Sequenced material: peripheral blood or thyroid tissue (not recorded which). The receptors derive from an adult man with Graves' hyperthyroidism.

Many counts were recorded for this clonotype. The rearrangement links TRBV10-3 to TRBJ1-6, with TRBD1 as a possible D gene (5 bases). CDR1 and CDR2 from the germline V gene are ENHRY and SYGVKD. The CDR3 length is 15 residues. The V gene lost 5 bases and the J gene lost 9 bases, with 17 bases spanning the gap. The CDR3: CAISSEGVHGSPLHF. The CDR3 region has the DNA TGTGCCATCAGTTCGGAAGGGGTTCATGGTTCACCCCTCCACTTT.

The chain's CDR3 is CASRRQSNTDTQYF. The DNA for the CDR3 is TGCGCCAGCAGGAGACAGTCAAACACAGATACGCAGTATTTT. V and J are TRBV5-1 and TRBJ2-3, with TRBD1 as a possible D gene (5 bases). CDR3 length: 14 residues. V gave up 5 bases and J gave up 2 bases, with 12 bases separating them. CDR1 is SGHRS and CDR2 is YFSETQ in the germline V gene.